These 22 T cell receptor beta chains share one sample of origin, sequenced in a study of blood T cell repertoires in COVID-19. The assay was immunoSEQ multiplex PCR, and TCRdb's table has in-frame clones only and misses some. The sample has about 190,000 clones; roughly 80% are singletons. The specimen sequenced was peripheral blood. All receptors come from a woman between 50 and 59 years old with acute or convalescent COVID-19.

The rearrangement joins TRBV3-1 (or the pseudogene TRBV3-2) to TRBJ1-2; D remains ambiguous. The ends were cut back, 0 bases at V and 0 bases at J, with 17 bases in the middle. Germline-derived CDR1 and CDR2 are LGHDT and YNNKEL (reference sequence). The CDR3 consists of 18 residues. CDR3 protein: CASSQDGAARQANYGYTF. CDR3 bases: TGTGCCAGCAGCCAAGATGGAGCAGCCCGCCAAGCTAACTATGGCTACACCTTC.

This chain connects TRBV5-1 to TRBJ1-1, with TRBD1 identical over 9 bases. CDR1 is SGHRS, CDR2 YFSETQ, per germline. The CDR3 consists of 17 residues. J gave up 7 bases and V 0 bases, and 13 bases lay outside the gene matches. The CDR3 bases are TGCGCCAGCAGCTTGGGGGGACAGGGACCAAGAGGCGGTGAAGCTTTCTTT. Its translation is CASSLGGQGPRGGEAFF.

The chain employs TRBV15 and TRBJ1-6; D remains ambiguous. The V and J ends lost 3 bases and 6 bases respectively, with 12 bases between them. This CDR3 is 15 amino acids long. The V gene's germline CDR1 is LNHNV and CDR2 YYDKDF (reference sequence). The CDR3 region has the DNA TGTGCCACCAGCAGCCAATCAGGATTTAATTCACCCCTCCACTTT. Translating it yields CATSSQSGFNSPLHF. Based on the CDR3 plus reference TRBV15 and TRBJ1-6, the full variable domain is DAMVIQNPRYQVTQFGKPVTLSCSQTLNHNVMYWYQQKSSQAPKLLFHYYDKDFNNEADTPDNFQSRRPNTSFCFLDIRSPGLGDTAMYLCATSSQSGFNSPLHFGNGTRLTVT.

This chain connects TRBV6-5 to TRBJ2-3, with 7 bases matching TRBD2. The CDR3 length is 16 residues. The junction had 6 bases not matched to a gene; V was cut back by 3 bases and J by 0 bases. Germline V gives CDR1 MNHEY, CDR2 SVGAGI. CDR3 bases: TGTGCCAGCAGTTATGAGGGACTATCAAGCACAGATACGCAGTATTTT. Its protein is CASSYEGLSSTDTQYF.

The CDR3 reads CASSSMLGSNTEAFF. Written as DNA, the CDR3 is TGTGCCAGCAGCTCCATGTTGGGGAGCAACACTGAAGCTTTCTTT. The V call is TRBV27, the J call TRBJ1-1; D gene uncertain. V shed 6 bases and J shed 2 bases, with 16 bases lying between them. Germline V gene lookup returns CDR1 MNHEY and CDR2 SMNVEV (reference sequence). The CDR3 is 15 residues long.

The rearrangement joins TRBV19 to TRBJ1-2, with D perhaps TRBD1 (6 bases). Germline loops: CDR1 LNHDA, CDR2 SQIVND (reference sequence). V lost 4 bases, J lost 2 bases, and 11 bases lay in between. The CDR3 length is 14 residues. CDR3 residues: CASSTGVLNYGYTF. CDR3 nucleotides: TGTGCCAGTAGTACAGGGGTACTAAACTATGGCTACACCTTC.

On this clone: The identical CDR3 is also encoded by other nucleotide sequences in the sample. The chain joins TRBV7-2 to TRBJ1-2; 7 nucleotides align to TRBD1. Germline CDR1 SGHTA, CDR2 FQGNSA. The CDR3 contains 16 residues. V was pared by 1 base and J by 0 bases, with 5 bases of the junction left unmatched. CDR3 sequence: CASSLVGQGANYGYTF. CDR3 DNA: TGTGCCAGCAGCTTAGTCGGGCAGGGGGCTAACTATGGCTACACCTTC.

The V call is TRBV28, the J call TRBJ2-5; the match to TRBD2 covers 7 bases. V lost 4 bases, J lost 2 bases, and 10 bases stayed unmatched. The CDR3 has 16 amino acids. Germline assignment: CDR1 MDHEN and CDR2 SYDVKM. CDR3 in amino acids: CASSSPFGTNQETQYF. Here the CDR3 DNA reads TGTGCCAGCAGTTCGCCCTTCGGGACTAATCAAGAGACCCAGTACTTC.

V gene TRBV5-1 combines with J gene TRBJ2-2; 7 nucleotides match TRBD1. The CDR3 loop spans 15 amino acids. Germline trimming cut 3 bases from V and 1 base from J; bases unmatched to any gene: 3. Germline assignment: CDR1 SGHRS and CDR2 YFSETQ. CDR3 amino acids: CASSSGQRNTGELFF. The CDR3 DNA reads TGCGCCAGCAGCTCGGGACAGCGGAACACCGGGGAGCTGTTTTTT.

The chain recombines TRBV3-1 (or the pseudogene TRBV3-2) with TRBJ2-7, with D perhaps matching TRBD1 (5 bases). CDR1 is LGHDT, CDR2 YNNKEL, per germline (reference sequence). The CDR3 has 14 amino acids. Trimming took off 4 bases at V and 3 bases at J, with 13 bases between the two ends. The CDR3 sequence is CASSRGPEFYEQYF. The CDR3 DNA is TGTGCCAGCAGCCGGGGCCCTGAGTTCTACGAGCAGTACTTC.

The chain joins TRBV18 to TRBJ1-2; D gene unclear. The V end was cut by 0 bases, the J end by 4 bases, with 9 bases between. The CDR3 has 14 residues. Germline V gives CDR1 KGHSH, CDR2 LQKENI. The CDR3 DNA sequence: TGTGCCAGCTCACCACCGGAACAGCCCTATGGCTACACCTTC. Translation gives CASSPPEQPYGYTF. Combining the CDR3 with reference TRBV18 and TRBJ1-2 gives the whole variable domain NAGVMQNPRHLVRRRGQEARLRCSPMKGHSHVYWYRQLPEEGLKFMVYLQKENIIDESGMPKERFSAEFPKEGPSILRIQQVVRGDSAAYFCASSPPEQPYGYTFGSGTRLTVV.

The chain carries TRBV24-1 and TRBJ2-3; D remains ambiguous. The germline gives CDR1 KGHDR, CDR2 SFDVKD. The germline V and J ends were trimmed by 2 bases and 2 bases, with 10 bases remaining between them. The CDR3 sequence is 15 residues long. CDR3 region: CATSDSAGLTDTQYF. The CDR3 bases are TGTGCCACCAGTGATTCTGCAGGCCTCACAGATACGCAGTATTTT.

The rearrangement joins TRBV10-1 to TRBJ2-3, with a possible D match to TRBD2 (6 bases). CDR1 is WNHNN, CDR2 SYGVQD, per germline (reference sequence). V lost 7 bases, J lost 12 bases, and 14 bases lay in between. This CDR3 region has 11 residues. CDR3: CASKGGGFQYF. Written as DNA, the CDR3 is TGCGCCAGCAAGGGAGGTGGATTTCAGTATTTT.

The J gene is TRBJ2-1, the V gene TRBV4-2; TRBD2 matches 8 bases. V trimming: 2 bases; J trimming: 5 bases; junction bases outside the gene matches: 5. Germline V gene sequence: CDR1 LGHNA, CDR2 YNFKEQ. The CDR3 consists of 15 residues. The CDR3, as DNA: TGTGCCAGCAGCCAACGGGAGGGCCGGAACAATGAGCAGTTCTTC. Translation gives CASSQREGRNNEQFF.

The chain uses TRBV3-1 (or the pseudogene TRBV3-2) and TRBJ2-7; 8 bases agree with TRBD2. This CDR3 region has 15 residues. Losses at the gene ends were 0 bases for V and 5 bases for J; bases not matched to a gene: 6. CDR1 is LGHDT and CDR2 is YNNKEL in the germline V gene (reference sequence). This CDR3 is CASSQDGRGGDEQYF. For the CDR3, the DNA is TGTGCCAGCAGCCAAGACGGGAGGGGAGGGGACGAGCAGTACTTC.

This sequence joins TRBV7-2 and TRBJ2-7; TRBD1 matches 8 bases. Germline CDR1 reads SGHTA; CDR2 reads FQGNSA. The junction had 8 bases not matched to a gene; V was cut back by 4 bases and J by 3 bases. CDR3 length: 15 residues. CDR3 DNA: TGTGCCAGCAGCTCCGACAGGGGACCCTTCTACGAGCAGTACTTC. This gives the protein CASSSDRGPFYEQYF. The variable domain in full, completed from reference TRBV7-2 and TRBJ2-7, reads GAGVSQSPSNKVTEKGKDVELRCDPISGHTALYWYRQSLGQGLEFLIYFQGNSAPDKSGLPSDRFSAERTGGSVSTLTIQRTQQEDSAVYLCASSSDRGPFYEQYFGPGTRLTVT.

This clone has just a few counts. The rearrangement joins TRBV28 to TRBJ1-6; D is perhaps TRBD1 (6 bases). V lost 7 bases and J 8 bases, leaving 15 bases between the germline ends. The CDR3 contains 14 residues. The germline CDR1 and CDR2 sequences are MDHEN and SYDVKM. The CDR3 coding sequence is TGTGCCAGCACCTCGGGGGGCGGGCATTCACCCCTCCACTTT. The encoded protein is CASTSGGGHSPLHF.

This clone was observed a few times. At one end, the junction sequence differs from germline, possibly due to a read error. The chain recombines TRBV7-7 with TRBJ2-1; 8 positions agree with TRBD2. CDR1 is SSHAT, CDR2 FNYEAQ, per germline (reference sequence). The CDR3 loop spans 15 amino acids. The CDR3 loop reads CASSLISGDYNEQFF. In DNA form, the CDR3 reads TGTGCTAGCAGCTTAATTAGCGGGGACTACAATGAGCAGTTCTTC.

The CDR3: CASRRTVSYEQYF. As DNA, the CDR3 is TGTGCCAGCAGAAGGACAGTCTCCTACGAGCAGTACTTC. This chain connects TRBV28 to TRBJ2-7; maybe TRBD1 (6 bases). This CDR3 comprises 13 residues. Germline V gene lookup returns CDR1 MDHEN and CDR2 SYDVKM. The V and J ends lost 6 bases and 0 bases respectively, with 9 bases between them. The variable domain in full, completed from reference TRBV28 and TRBJ2-7, reads DVKVTQSSRYLVKRTGEKVFLECVQDMDHENMFWYRQDPGLGLRLIYFSYDVKMKEKGDIPEGYSVSREKKERFSLILESASTNQTSMYLCASRRTVSYEQYFGPGTRLTVT.

The table lists this clone with a count of one. The V and J genes are TRBV9 and TRBJ2-2, with 9 bases fitting TRBD1. In germline, CDR1 is SGDLS, CDR2 YYNGEE. This CDR3 region has 15 residues. Trimming took 3 bases from V and 5 from J; bases not matched to a gene: 5. In DNA form, the CDR3 reads TGTGCCAGCAGCGGGGGACAGGGTATGACCGGGGAGCTGTTTTTT. The encoded protein is CASSGGQGMTGELFF.

The sample holds a few counts of this clone. The J gene is TRBJ2-7, the V gene TRBV5-6; 8 bases are a match to TRBD1. CDR1 is SGHDT and CDR2 is YYEEEE in the germline V gene. Trimming removed 2 bases from V and 5 bases from J; junction bases left unmatched: 12. The CDR3 is 16 amino acids. CDR3 in DNA: TGTGCCAGCAGCTTTCTCACCGGGACAGGACGTAACGAGCAGTACTTC. Translation: CASSFLTGTGRNEQYF.

The chain recombines TRBV6-6 with TRBJ1-5, with D maybe TRBD1 (6 bases). Between the trimmed V and J ends, which lost 6 bases and 1 base, there was a span of 10 bases. This CDR3 region has 14 residues. Germline loops: CDR1 MNHNY, CDR2 SVGAGI (reference sequence). CDR3 region: CASRGGASNQPQHF. The CDR3 coding sequence is TGTGCCAGCAGGGGGGGGGCGAGCAATCAGCCCCAGCATTTT.